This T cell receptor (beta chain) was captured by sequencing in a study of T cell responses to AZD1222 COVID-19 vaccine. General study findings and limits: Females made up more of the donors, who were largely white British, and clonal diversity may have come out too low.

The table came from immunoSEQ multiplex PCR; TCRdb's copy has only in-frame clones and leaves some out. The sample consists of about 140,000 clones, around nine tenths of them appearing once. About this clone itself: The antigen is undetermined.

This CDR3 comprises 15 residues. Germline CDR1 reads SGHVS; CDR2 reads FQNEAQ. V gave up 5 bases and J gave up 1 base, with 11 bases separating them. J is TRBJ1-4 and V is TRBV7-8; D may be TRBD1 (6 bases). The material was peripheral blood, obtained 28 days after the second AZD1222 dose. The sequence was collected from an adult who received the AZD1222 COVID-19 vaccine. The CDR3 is CASSPGGQTNEKLFF. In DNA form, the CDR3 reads TGTGCCAGCAGCCCGGGGGGCCAAACTAATGAAAAACTGTTTTTT.